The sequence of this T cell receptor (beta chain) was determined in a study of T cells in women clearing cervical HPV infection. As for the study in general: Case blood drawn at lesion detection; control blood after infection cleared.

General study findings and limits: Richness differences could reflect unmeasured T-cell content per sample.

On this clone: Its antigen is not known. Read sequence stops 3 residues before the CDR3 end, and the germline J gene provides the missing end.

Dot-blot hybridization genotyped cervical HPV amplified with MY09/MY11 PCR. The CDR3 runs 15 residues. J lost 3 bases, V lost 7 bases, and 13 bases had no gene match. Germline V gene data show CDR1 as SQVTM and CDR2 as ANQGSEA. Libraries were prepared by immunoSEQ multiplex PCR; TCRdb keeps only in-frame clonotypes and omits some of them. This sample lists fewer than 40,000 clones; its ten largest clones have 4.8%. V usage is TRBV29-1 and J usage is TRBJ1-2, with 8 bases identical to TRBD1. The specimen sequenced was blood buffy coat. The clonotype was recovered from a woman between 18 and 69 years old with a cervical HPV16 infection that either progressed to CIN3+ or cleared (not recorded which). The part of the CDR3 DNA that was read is TGCAGCGCTGACAACGCAGGGGGCGAGGACTATGGC. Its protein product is CSADNAGGEDYG. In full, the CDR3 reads CSADNAGGEDYGYTF.